This TCR beta chain appears in the sequencing data of a study of beta chain features in type 1 diabetes. Study details: In all, some 100,000,000 sorted cells from all samples were analyzed.

Sorting that relied on CD45RO/CCR7/CD25/CD127/CD95/CD27 yielded CD4+ naive, central memory, regulatory and stem cell-like memory cells. Every bit of the isolated RNA underwent reverse transcription, so sequencing read expressed TCRB transcripts. Clones were sequenced by immunoSEQ multiplex PCR, and TCRdb holds only the in-frame ones, with some missing. Counted here are around 180,000 clones, 7.8% occurring once; the ten biggest clones make up more than 0.75%. As regards this clone: Its antigen is undetermined.

Germline CDR1 and CDR2: MNHEY and SVGAGI. The CDR3 spans 14 residues. Deletions cut 4 bases from V and 6 bases from J, with 16 bases between. Study-wide points: Equally in patients and controls, shorter templates might have been favored by PCR. When Type 1 diabetes patients were examined, their TCRB CDR3s proved moderately but significantly shorter in all four CD4+ subsets.

The V call is TRBV6-5, the J call TRBJ2-7, with D tentatively TRBD2 (6 bases). This receptor was obtained from a woman aged 40-49 years with type 1 diabetes. The sequencing input was central memory CD4+ T cells from blood. CDR3 in amino acids: CASSSPRTAGEQYF. The CDR3 DNA reads TGTGCCAGCAGTTCACCCCGTACAGCGGGCGAGCAGTACTTC.